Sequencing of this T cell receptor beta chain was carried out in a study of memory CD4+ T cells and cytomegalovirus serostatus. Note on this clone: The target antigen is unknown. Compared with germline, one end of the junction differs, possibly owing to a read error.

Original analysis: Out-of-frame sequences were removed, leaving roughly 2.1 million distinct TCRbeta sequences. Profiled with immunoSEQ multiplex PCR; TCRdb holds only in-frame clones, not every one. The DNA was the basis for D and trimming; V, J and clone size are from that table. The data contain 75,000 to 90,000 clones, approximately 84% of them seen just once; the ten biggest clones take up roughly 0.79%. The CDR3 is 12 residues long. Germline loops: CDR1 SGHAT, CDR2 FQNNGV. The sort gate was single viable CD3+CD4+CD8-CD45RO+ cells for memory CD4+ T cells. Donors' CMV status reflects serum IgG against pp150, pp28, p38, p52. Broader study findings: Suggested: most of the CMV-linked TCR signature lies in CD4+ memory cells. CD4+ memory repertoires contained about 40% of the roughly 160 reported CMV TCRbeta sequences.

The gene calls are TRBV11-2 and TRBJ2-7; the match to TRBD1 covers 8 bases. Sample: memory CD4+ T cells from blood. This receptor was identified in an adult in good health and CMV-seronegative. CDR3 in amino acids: CASSVDRGEQYF. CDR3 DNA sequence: TGTGCCAGCAGCGTAGACAGGGGCGAGCAGTACTTC.